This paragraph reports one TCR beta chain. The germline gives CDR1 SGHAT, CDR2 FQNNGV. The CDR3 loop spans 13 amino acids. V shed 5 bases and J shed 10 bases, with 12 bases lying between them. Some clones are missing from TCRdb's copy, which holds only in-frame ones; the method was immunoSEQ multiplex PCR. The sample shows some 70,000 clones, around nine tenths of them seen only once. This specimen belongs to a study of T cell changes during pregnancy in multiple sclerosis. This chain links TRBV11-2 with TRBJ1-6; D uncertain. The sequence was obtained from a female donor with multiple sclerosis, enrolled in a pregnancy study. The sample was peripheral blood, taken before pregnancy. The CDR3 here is CASSPLSSSPLHF. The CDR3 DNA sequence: TGTGCCAGCAGCCCGCTCTCAAGCTCACCCCTCCACTTT.